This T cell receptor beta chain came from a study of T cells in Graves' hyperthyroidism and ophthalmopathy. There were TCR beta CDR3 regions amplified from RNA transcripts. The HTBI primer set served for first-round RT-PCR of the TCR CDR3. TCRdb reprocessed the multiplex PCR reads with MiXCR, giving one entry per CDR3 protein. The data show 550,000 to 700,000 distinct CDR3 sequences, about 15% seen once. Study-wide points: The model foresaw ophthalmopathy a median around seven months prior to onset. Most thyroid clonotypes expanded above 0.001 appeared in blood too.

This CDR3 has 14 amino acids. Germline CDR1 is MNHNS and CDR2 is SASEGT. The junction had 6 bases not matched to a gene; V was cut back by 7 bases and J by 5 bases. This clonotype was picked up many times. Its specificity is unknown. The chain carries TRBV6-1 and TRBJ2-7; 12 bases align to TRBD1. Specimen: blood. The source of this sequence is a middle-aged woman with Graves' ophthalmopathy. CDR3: CASNRDRGQDEQYF. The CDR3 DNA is TGTGCCAGCAACCGGGACAGGGGGCAGGACGAGCAGTACTTC.